What follows describes a single T cell receptor (beta chain). Its target is not known. This entry is derived from a study of beta chain features in type 1 diabetes. Study overall: Analysis included over 90 million sorted cells drawn from all samples. Whole-study results and caveats: Patients with Type 1 diabetes showed moderately but significantly shorter TCRB CDR3s in all four CD4+ subsets. A pattern of fewer insertions and more deletions at VDJ junctions was seen in type 1 diabetes patients.

The authors sorted CD4+ naive, central memory, regulatory and stem cell-like memory cells via CD45RO/CCR7/CD25/CD127/CD95/CD27. The study reverse transcribed the entire isolated RNA, so it sequenced expressed TCRB transcripts. Generated by immunoSEQ multiplex PCR, the TCRdb table keeps only in-frame clones and is missing some. The table includes about 170,000 clones, approximately 8% detected once. Sequenced input: central memory CD4+ T cells from blood. This receptor was taken from a woman in her 40s with type 1 diabetes.

The CDR3 reads CASSQDMHGDSPLHF. The CDR3 DNA reads TGCGCCAGCAGCCAAGACATGCACGGGGATTCACCCCTCCACTTT. V and J are TRBV4-1 and TRBJ1-6; D unresolved. Trimming pared 0 bases from V and 8 bases from J, leaving 11 bases between. The CDR3 consists of 15 residues. CDR1 MGHRA and CDR2 YSYEKL come from the germline V gene.